This T cell receptor (beta chain) was sequenced during a study of breast tumors, draining lymph nodes, adjacent tissues. TCRdb re-called the multiplex PCR reads through MiXCR, storing one row per CDR3 protein. This table has approximately 180,000 distinct CDR3 sequences, about 33% appearing once. In regard to this clonotype: This clone may be a read error of a much larger clone one base away.

Samples came from axillary lymph nodes draining the breast cancer. This CDR3 region has 15 residues. CDR1 and CDR2 from the germline V gene are GTSNPN and SVGIG (reference sequence). This chain joins TRBV30 and TRBJ2-1, with D perhaps given as TRBD1 or TRBD2 (6 bases each). The receptor was derived from a female donor with breast cancer. Some clones in this sample may be carry-over from other donors' samples. Specimen: axillary lymph node tissue. The CDR3 coding sequence is TGTGCCTGGAGTGTGGCAGGGGTATTCGGGAGTGAGCAGCTCTTC. It is translated as CAWSVAGVFGSEQLF.